Given below is one TCR beta chain in context. The antigen is undetermined. The germline gene is not matched at one end of the junction; a read error may be the cause. The CDR3 loop spans 15 amino acids. CDR1 is MNHEY and CDR2 is SVGEGT in the germline V gene. As the method for making TCR beta libraries, quantitative 5'-RACE with molecular barcodes was used. Via MiXCR, TCRdb re-called the 5' RACE reads, giving one row per CDR3 protein. Among roughly 150,000 distinct CDR3 sequences listed, under 35% were seen once. This entry is derived from a study of CD8 T cells in ankylosing spondylitis. Points from the study as a whole: Past research had described some motif variants in reactive arthritis synovial fluid and blood.

The sample was synovial fluid, either unsorted or a sorted T cell fraction (not recorded which). The rearrangement uses TRBV6-2 or TRBV6-3 and TRBJ2-5; D may correspond to TRBD1 or TRBD2 (7 bases each). The receptor comes from a male donor with ankylosing spondylitis. The CDR3 DNA is TGTGCCAGCAGTTACCCAAAAGACCCGCCGCAGGGGGGGATCTTC. It is translated as CASSYPKDPPQGGIF.